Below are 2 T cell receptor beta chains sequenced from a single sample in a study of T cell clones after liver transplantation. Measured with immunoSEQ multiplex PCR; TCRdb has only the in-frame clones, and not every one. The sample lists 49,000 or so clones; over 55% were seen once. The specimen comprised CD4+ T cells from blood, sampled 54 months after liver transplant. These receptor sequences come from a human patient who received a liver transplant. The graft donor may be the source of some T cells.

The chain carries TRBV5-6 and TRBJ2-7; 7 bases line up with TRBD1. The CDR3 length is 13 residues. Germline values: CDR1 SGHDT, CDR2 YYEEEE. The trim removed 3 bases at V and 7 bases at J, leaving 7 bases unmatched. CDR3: CASSSVQGREQYF. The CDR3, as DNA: TGTGCCAGCAGCTCCGTACAGGGGCGAGAGCAGTACTTC.

The CDR3 bases are TGTGCCAGCAGAAGGGACAGAGGTTTTTCCTACGAGCAGTACTTC. Translation gives CASRRDRGFSYEQYF. This sequence joins TRBV28 and TRBJ2-7, with TRBD1 identical over 7 bases. CDR1 MDHEN and CDR2 SYDVKM come from the germline V gene. The CDR3 spans 15 residues. With 6 bases clipped from V and 1 base from J, the junction kept 9 bases outside the gene matches.